This T cell receptor beta chain originates from a study of blood T cell repertoires in COVID-19 (dated by TCRdb to the early 2020s). About the full investigation: Samples from collaborators originated in the United States, Italy and Spain and spanned both the acute and convalescent phases of COVID-19. The material from the prospective study consisted of cDNA or gDNA derived from T cells, B-cell-depleted T cells, or PBMCs. The dataset comprised deeply sampled blood TCRbeta repertoires from subjects exposed to, actively infected with, or recovered from COVID-19. The repertoires were released in a freely available public database intended as a resource for research on the immune response to SARS-CoV-2. Samples came from the ongoing ImmuneRACE study (first 160 participants) plus 1,254 subjects from 6 global collaborators. Sample metadata almost always included a de-identified subject ID, COVID-19 status, age in years and sex. Where HLA class I and class II types were available, the types were taken from metadata supplied by the sample provider, not from assay-based typing. Overall results and qualifications from the work: The amount of clinical and demographic metadata varied by source and participant and was provided uncurated.

Participants in the prospective study were enrolled through a virtual design, were aged about 18 to 89 years, and lived in 20 to 30 United States geographic areas. In the prospective study, cohorts were assigned on the basis of participant-reported clinical history obtained from a screening survey and a study questionnaire. Recovered participants in ImmuneRACE Cohort 3 were defined by two consecutive negative NP/OP PCR tests, clearance by a healthcare professional, or resolution of symptoms. Mobile phlebotomists in the prospective study collected whole blood, serum and a nasopharyngeal or oropharyngeal swab from every participant. Participants in the prospective study had the option to provide additional blood draws and questionnaires over a roughly 2-month period. Blood samples from the prospective study were shipped frozen or at room temperature prior to DNA extraction. The immunoSEQ Assay, a bias-controlled multiplex PCR, was used to amplify TCRbeta CDR3 regions from genomic DNA. The original pipeline was this. The number of nucleated cells in each sample was estimated from the amplification of reference gene primers within the assay. Sequence reads were collapsed and filtered to measure the absolute abundance of every unique TCRbeta CDR3 rearrangement. For each sample, productive Simpson clonality was calculated by taking the square root of Simpson's diversity index across productive rearrangements. TCRdb mirrors the immuneACCESS table, restricted to in-frame sequences. Some clones are absent from its copies; in checked studies, under half trace to an unresolved V gene, and the reason for the others is unknown. The V and J calls and clone size are taken from that table; D and trimming were inferred from the DNA. The sample has hundreds of thousands of clones on record, 80% to 90% of them singletons. The ten largest clonotypes hold over 2% of the sample.

Trimming accounts for 5 bases at V and 4 bases at J, while the number of junction bases matched to no gene is 8. The CDR3 has 14 amino acids, counting the end cysteine and phenylalanine. Only the CDR3 region is kept as DNA, spanning 42 bases read in frame from base 1. As encoded in the germline V gene (reference sequence), CDR1 is MNHEY while CDR2 is SMNVEV. Worth noting for this clone: No antigen is known for it. Nothing much larger sits one base from this clone, and base qualities are not available.

The sequenced sample was PBMCs or T cells enriched from blood (not recorded which). Here the chain combines TRBV27 and TRBJ2-7, with 7 junctional bases fitting TRBD1. This clonotype was obtained from a man between 25 and 39 years old who had recovered from COVID-19. The DNA reads TGTGCCAGCAGTCTCCAGACAGGGCCATACGAGCAGTACTTC. It encodes CASSLQTGPYEQYF.